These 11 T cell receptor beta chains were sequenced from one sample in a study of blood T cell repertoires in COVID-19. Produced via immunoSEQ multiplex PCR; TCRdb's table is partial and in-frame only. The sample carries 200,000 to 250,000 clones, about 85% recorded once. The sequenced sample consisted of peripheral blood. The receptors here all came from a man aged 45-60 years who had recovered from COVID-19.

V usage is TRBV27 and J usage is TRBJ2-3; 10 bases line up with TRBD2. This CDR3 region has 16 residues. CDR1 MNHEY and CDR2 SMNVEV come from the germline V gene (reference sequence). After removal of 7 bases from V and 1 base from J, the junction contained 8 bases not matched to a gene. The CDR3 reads CASIHKAGGGTDTQYF. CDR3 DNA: TGTGCCAGCATCCACAAAGCGGGAGGGGGCACAGATACGCAGTATTTT.

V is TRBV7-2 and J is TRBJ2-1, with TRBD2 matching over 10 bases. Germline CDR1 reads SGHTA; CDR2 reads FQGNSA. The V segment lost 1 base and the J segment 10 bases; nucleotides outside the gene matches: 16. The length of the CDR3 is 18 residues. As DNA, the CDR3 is TGTGCCAGCAGCTTAGAACGTAAGGGCACTAGCGGGGTATGGGAGCAGTTCTTC. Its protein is CASSLERKGTSGVWEQFF.

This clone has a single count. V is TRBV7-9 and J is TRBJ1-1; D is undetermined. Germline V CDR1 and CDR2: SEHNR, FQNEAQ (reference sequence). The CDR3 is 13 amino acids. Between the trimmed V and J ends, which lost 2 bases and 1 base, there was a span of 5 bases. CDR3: CASSLNGNTEAFF. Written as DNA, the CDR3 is TGTGCCAGCAGCTTAAACGGGAACACTGAAGCTTTCTTT.

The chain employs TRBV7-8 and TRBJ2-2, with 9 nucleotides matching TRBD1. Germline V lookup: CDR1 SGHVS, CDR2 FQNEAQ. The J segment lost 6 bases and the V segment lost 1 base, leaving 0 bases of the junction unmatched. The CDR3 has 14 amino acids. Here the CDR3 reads CASSLGTGAGELFF. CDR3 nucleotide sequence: TGTGCCAGCAGCTTAGGGACAGGGGCCGGGGAGCTGTTTTTT.

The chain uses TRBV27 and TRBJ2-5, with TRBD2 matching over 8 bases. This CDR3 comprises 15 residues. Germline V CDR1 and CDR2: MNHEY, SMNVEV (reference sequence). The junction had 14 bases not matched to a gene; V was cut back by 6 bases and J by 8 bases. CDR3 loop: CASRIHRLAPATQYF. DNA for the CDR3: TGTGCCAGCAGGATCCATCGACTAGCGCCCGCTACCCAGTACTTC.

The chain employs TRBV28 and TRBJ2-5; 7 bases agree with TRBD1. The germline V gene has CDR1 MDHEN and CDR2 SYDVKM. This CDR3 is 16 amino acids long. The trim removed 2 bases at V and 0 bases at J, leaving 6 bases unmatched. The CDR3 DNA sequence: TGTGCCAGCAGTTTACGAGGGACAGTGTACCAAGAGACCCAGTACTTC. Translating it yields CASSLRGTVYQETQYF. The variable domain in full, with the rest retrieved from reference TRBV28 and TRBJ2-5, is DVKVTQSSRYLVKRTGEKVFLECVQDMDHENMFWYRQDPGLGLRLIYFSYDVKMKEKGDIPEGYSVSREKKERFSLILESASTNQTSMYLCASSLRGTVYQETQYFGPGTRLLVL.

The CDR3 DNA follows: TGCAGCGCCAGCCGGACTAGCGGGAAATACAATGAGCAGTTCTTC. It codes for CSASRTSGKYNEQFF. V gene TRBV29-1 combines with J gene TRBJ2-1; TRBD2 aligns across 12 bases. CDR1 SQVTM and CDR2 ANQGSEA come from the germline V gene. Germline trimming cut 7 bases from V and 4 bases from J; bases unmatched to any gene: 8. This CDR3 has 15 residues.

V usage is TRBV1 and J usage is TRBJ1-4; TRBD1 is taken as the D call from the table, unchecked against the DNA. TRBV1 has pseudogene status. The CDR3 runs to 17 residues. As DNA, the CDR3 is TGCACCAGCAGCCAAGATCGGGAAGGACAGAGTCATGAAAAACTGTTTTTT. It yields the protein CTSSQDREGQSHEKLFF.

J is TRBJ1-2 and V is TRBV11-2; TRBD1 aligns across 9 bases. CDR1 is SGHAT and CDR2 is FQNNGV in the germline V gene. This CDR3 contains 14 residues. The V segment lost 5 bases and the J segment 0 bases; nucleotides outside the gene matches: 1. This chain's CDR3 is CASSRDRANYGYTF. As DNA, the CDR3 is TGTGCCAGCAGCCGGGACAGGGCTAACTATGGCTACACCTTC.

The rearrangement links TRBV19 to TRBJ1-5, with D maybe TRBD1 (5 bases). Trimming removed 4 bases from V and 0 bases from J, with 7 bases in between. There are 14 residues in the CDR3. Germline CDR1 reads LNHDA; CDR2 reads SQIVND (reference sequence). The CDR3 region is CASSRTNSNQPQHF. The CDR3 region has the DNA TGTGCCAGTAGTAGGACAAATAGCAATCAGCCCCAGCATTTT.

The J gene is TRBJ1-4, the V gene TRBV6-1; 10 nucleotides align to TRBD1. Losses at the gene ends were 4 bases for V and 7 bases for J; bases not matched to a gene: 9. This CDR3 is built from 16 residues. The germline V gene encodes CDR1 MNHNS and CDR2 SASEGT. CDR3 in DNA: TGTGCCAGCAGTGGAACTTGGGACAGGGGTATTGAAAAACTGTTTTTT. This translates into CASSGTWDRGIEKLFF.